This T cell receptor beta chain emerged from a study of vaccination effects on CD4 cells after COVID-19. Points from the study as a whole: Long after vaccination, the clones induced by infection and by vaccine shrank markedly in size.

V lost 0 bases, J lost 6 bases, and 9 bases stayed unmatched. Germline assignment: CDR1 MNHEY and CDR2 SVGEGT. The CDR3 length is 18 residues. Concerning this clone itself: Its antigen remains unknown.

The protocol was immunoSEQ multiplex PCR, while the TCRdb copy is restricted to in-frame clones and leaves out a portion. The sample records tens of thousands of clones, approximately 77% being singletons. ViraFEST expansion of antigen-specific CD4+ T cells with viral peptide pools preceded sequencing. When about ten days of culture had elapsed, CD4+ T cells were isolated. Vaccinated participants had no history of SARS-CoV-2 infection and tested negative for nucleocapsid antibodies. Cultivation was performed at 1.5 million to 2.5 million PBMC per well with about 9 IU/ml IL-2 and 9.5 to 10 ug/ml peptides added.

The chain combines TRBV6-2 or TRBV6-3 with TRBJ2-4; 12 bases map to TRBD1. The clonotype originates from a human donor who received a COVID-19 vaccine. This specimen was CD4+ T cells from PBMCs cultured with HCoV-NL63 spike peptides, taken before COVID-19 vaccination. The CDR3, as DNA: TGTGCCAGCAGTTACTCAGGGGGGACAGGGGGCGCGGGAAACATTCAGTACTTC. It is translated as CASSYSGGTGGAGNIQYF.